Sequencing of this T cell receptor beta chain was carried out in a study of blood T cell repertoires in COVID-19. Study-level background: Specimens from acute and convalescent COVID-19 originated in the United States, Italy and Spain. PBMCs, B-cell-depleted T cells, or T cells provided the cDNA or gDNA that made up the material.

Trimming took off 5 bases at V and 0 bases at J, with 11 bases between the two ends. Looked up from germline, CDR1 is SGHVS and CDR2 is FQNEAQ. The CDR3 is 15 amino acids. Original methodology: Reference gene primers were amplified, and this amplification served to estimate nucleated cell counts. Profiled with immunoSEQ multiplex PCR; TCRdb holds only in-frame clones, not every one. For V, J and clone size, that table is used; D and trimming come from the DNA. This sample yields about 93,000 clones, of which under 90% are seen a single time; roughly 1.5% belongs to the top ten. The V and J genes are TRBV7-8 and TRBJ2-4; D is unresolved. The sample was peripheral blood. This TCR was recovered from a human donor with active COVID-19. The donor label of this sample is uncertain. DNA of the CDR3: TGTGCCAGCAGCCCGAGCTTCATAGCCAAAAACATTCAGTACTTC. This encodes CASSPSFIAKNIQYF.